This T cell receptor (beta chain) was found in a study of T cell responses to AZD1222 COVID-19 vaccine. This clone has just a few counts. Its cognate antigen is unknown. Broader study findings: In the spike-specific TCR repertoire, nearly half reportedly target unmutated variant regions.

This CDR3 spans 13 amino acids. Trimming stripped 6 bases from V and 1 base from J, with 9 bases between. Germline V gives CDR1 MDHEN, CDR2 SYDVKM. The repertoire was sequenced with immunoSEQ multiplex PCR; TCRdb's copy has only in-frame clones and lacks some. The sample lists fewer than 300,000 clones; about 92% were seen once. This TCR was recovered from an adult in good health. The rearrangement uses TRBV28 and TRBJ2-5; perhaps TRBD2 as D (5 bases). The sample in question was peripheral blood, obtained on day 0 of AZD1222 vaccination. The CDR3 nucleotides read TGTGCCAGCAGCGTCGGGGTCCAAGAGACCCAGTACTTC. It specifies CASSVGVQETQYF. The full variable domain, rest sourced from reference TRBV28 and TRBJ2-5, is DVKVTQSSRYLVKRTGEKVFLECVQDMDHENMFWYRQDPGLGLRLIYFSYDVKMKEKGDIPEGYSVSREKKERFSLILESASTNQTSMYLCASSVGVQETQYFGPGTRLLVL.